These 23 T cell receptor beta chains were all obtained from the same sample, sequenced in a study of regulatory T cells in long-lasting Graves disease. Time point reported: newly diagnosed GD, antithyroid drugs for less than 3 months. PBMC RNA was the source of the TCR library. TCR beta libraries were built with iRepertoire HTBI primers and Arm-PCR of CDR3 regions. TCRdb used MiXCR to reprocess the multiplex PCR reads, holding one entry per CDR3 protein. The sample records about 450,000 distinct CDR3 sequences, about 15% being singletons. These sequences were also reported in another study, on T cells in Graves' hyperthyroidism and ophthalmopathy.

The sequencing used peripheral blood mononuclear cells (PBMCs), collected at new diagnosis, from a patient treated with antithyroid drugs. The receptor set was obtained from a woman between 50 and 59 years old with Graves disease.

The rearrangement uses TRBV5-1 and TRBJ1-3, with 7 bases identical to TRBD1. CDR1 is SGHRS and CDR2 is YFSETQ in the germline V gene. CDR3 size: 16 residues. V gave up 4 bases and J gave up 4 bases; unmatched junction bases: 11. Here the CDR3 DNA reads TGCGCCAGCAGCCAACTAACCACAGGGGTAGGAAACACCATATATTTT. Its protein is CASSQLTTGVGNTIYF.

This clonotype came up many times. V and J are TRBV28 and TRBJ1-5; maybe TRBD1 (5 bases). The CDR3 covers 16 residues. CDR1 and CDR2 (germline): MDHEN, SYDVKM. Trimming removed 7 bases at V and 0 bases at J, with 16 bases between. CDR3 amino acids: CASNPFWGDSNQPQHF. The CDR3 DNA sequence: TGTGCCAGCAACCCTTTCTGGGGGGATAGCAATCAGCCCCAGCATTTT.

The rearrangement links TRBV2 to TRBJ2-1; a possible D gene is TRBD2 (6 bases). CDR1 and CDR2 (germline): SNHLY, FYNNEI. V dropped 6 bases and J dropped 4 bases, with 19 bases sitting between them. This CDR3 is 16 amino acids long. CDR3 region: CASSPDVGRIYNEQFF. The CDR3, as DNA: TGTGCCAGCAGCCCCGACGTGGGGAGGATATACAATGAGCAGTTCTTC.

This clonotype was seen more than once but under ten times. The chain recombines TRBV2 with TRBJ2-7; D possibly corresponds to TRBD1 (6 bases). In germline, CDR1 is SNHLY, CDR2 FYNNEI. The germline V and J ends were trimmed by 6 bases and 4 bases, with 22 bases remaining between them. The CDR3 covers 16 residues. DNA for the CDR3: TGTGCCAGCAGCATCAACAGGGTTTTAGGGCCATACGAGCAGTACTTC. Translating gives CASSINRVLGPYEQYF.

This clonotype came up a few times. The rearrangement links TRBV24-1 to TRBJ2-3; a possible D gene is TRBD1 (6 bases). The CDR3 spans 16 residues. Germline V gene data show CDR1 as KGHDR and CDR2 as SFDVKD. The V gene lost 4 bases and the J gene lost 5 bases, with 18 bases spanning the gap. CDR3 DNA sequence: TGTGCCACCAGTGACCCAATCCCGGGACATAGAGATACGCAGTATTTT. Amino acids: CATSDPIPGHRDTQYF.

The sample holds a few counts of this clonotype. The rearrangement links TRBV29-1 to TRBJ2-7, with 15 bases lining up with TRBD2. CDR3 length equals 15 residues. J gave up 4 bases and V 0 bases, and 1 base lay outside the gene matches. Germline lookup yields CDR1 SQVTM and CDR2 ANQGSEA. The CDR3 region is CSVEDGTSGRYEQYF. The CDR3 region has the DNA TGCAGCGTTGAAGATGGGACTAGCGGGAGGTACGAGCAGTACTTC.

The J gene is TRBJ2-2, the V gene TRBV6-2 or TRBV6-3; D is unresolved. V lost 4 bases, J lost 1 base, and 7 bases lay in between. Per the germline V gene, CDR1 is MNHEY and CDR2 is SVGEGT. This CDR3 comprises 14 residues. The CDR3 protein is CASSSQWNTGELFF. CDR3 sequence (DNA): TGTGCCAGCAGTTCTCAGTGGAACACCGGGGAGCTGTTTTTT.

In its sample, this clonotype was seen a few times. The rearrangement joins TRBV28 to TRBJ2-7; TRBD1 matches at 8 bases. The germline gives CDR1 MDHEN, CDR2 SYDVKM. J lost 0 bases, V lost 6 bases, and 7 bases had no gene match. The CDR3 length is 15 residues. The CDR3 DNA is TGTGCCAGCAGCCGGGGACAGGAAAGCTCCTACGAGCAGTACTTC. The encoded protein is CASSRGQESSYEQYF.

This clonotype occurred many times. The J gene is TRBJ2-7, the V gene TRBV6-5; the D gene could be TRBD1 or TRBD2 (5 bases each). V was cut by 0 bases and J by 2 bases, with 14 bases left in between. The CDR3 spans 16 residues. Germline CDR1 and CDR2: MNHEY and SVGAGI. CDR3 sequence reads: CASSYSGELYAYEQYF. In DNA form, the CDR3 reads TGTGCCAGCAGTTACTCGGGGGAATTATATGCCTACGAGCAGTACTTC.

This clonotype has a count of ten or more. The chain uses TRBV3-1 and TRBJ2-7; D is unresolved. Germline CDR1 LGHDT, CDR2 YNNKEL (reference sequence). The CDR3 covers 11 residues. Trimming took off 5 bases at V and 4 bases at J, with 6 bases between the two ends. CDR3 protein: CASSSGYEQYF. The CDR3 DNA is TGTGCCAGCAGCTCCGGTTACGAGCAGTACTTC.

The sample holds many counts of this clonotype. The genes are TRBV28 and TRBJ2-3; 11 bases are a match to TRBD2. Germline values: CDR1 MDHEN, CDR2 SYDVKM. CDR3 length: 17 amino acids. After removal of 2 bases from V and 2 bases from J, the junction contained 6 bases not matched to a gene. CDR3 DNA sequence: TGTGCCAGCAGTTTAGACACTAGCGGGAGCCTCACAGATACGCAGTATTTT. It translates to CASSLDTSGSLTDTQYF.

This sequence joins TRBV30 and TRBJ2-7; 10 positions agree with TRBD2. V trimming: 2 bases; J trimming: 2 bases; junction bases outside the gene matches: 3. Germline CDR1 GTSNPN, CDR2 SVGIG (reference sequence). The CDR3 loop spans 14 amino acids. CDR3 sequence reads: CAWSLAGVPYEQYF. The DNA of the CDR3 is TGTGCCTGGAGTCTAGCGGGAGTTCCCTACGAGCAGTACTTC.

The sample holds a few counts of this clonotype. The rearrangement joins TRBV11-2 to TRBJ2-7; D is undetermined. CDR3 size: 12 residues. Germline V CDR1 and CDR2: SGHAT, FQNNGV. The V end lost 5 bases, the J end lost 2 bases, and 7 bases lay between the germline ends. CDR3 loop: CASSQLTYEQYF. In DNA form, the CDR3 reads TGTGCCAGCAGCCAGTTGACCTACGAGCAGTACTTC.

In its sample, this clonotype was seen a few times. The DNA for the CDR3 is TGTGCCATCAGCCCTGACGCAAGCAATCAGCCCCAGCATTTT. Its translation: CAISPDASNQPQHF. The rearrangement joins TRBV10-3 to TRBJ1-5; D unclear. The germline gives CDR1 ENHRY, CDR2 SYGVKD. There are 14 residues in the CDR3. The V gene lost 6 bases and the J gene lost 1 base, with 10 bases spanning the gap.

In its sample, this clonotype was seen many times. This sequence joins TRBV2 and TRBJ1-5; 8 bases fit TRBD1. Germline-derived CDR1 and CDR2 are SNHLY and FYNNEI. CDR3 length: 16 amino acids. V was clipped by 8 bases and J by 3 bases; unmatched bases: 12. This CDR3 is CASSSQGAGNNQPQHF. The CDR3 nucleotides are TGTGCCAGCTCCTCTCAGGGGGCAGGAAACAATCAGCCCCAGCATTTT.

The gene calls are TRBV6-2 or TRBV6-3 and TRBJ2-5, with D perhaps given as TRBD1 or TRBD2 (5 bases each). Germline V gene data show CDR1 as MNHEY and CDR2 as SVGEGT. The CDR3 length is 14 residues. The V and J ends lost 8 bases and 5 bases respectively, with 18 bases between them. CDR3 DNA: TGTGCCAGCCTACCCGGGGCGATCTGGGAGACCCAGTACTTC. The encoded protein is CASLPGAIWETQYF.

This clonotype was seen ten or more times. The chain is built from TRBV29-1 and TRBJ2-2; D may be TRBD1 (5 bases). Germline V gives CDR1 SQVTM, CDR2 ANQGSEA. The V end was cut by 7 bases, the J end by 0 bases, with 9 bases between. The CDR3 length is 13 residues. The CDR3 DNA sequence: TGCAGCGCTGGACATTCGAACACCGGGGAGCTGTTTTTT. Protein product: CSAGHSNTGELFF.

The J gene is TRBJ2-1, the V gene TRBV20-1; a possible D gene is TRBD1 (6 bases). This CDR3 spans 11 amino acids. Per the germline V gene, CDR1 is DFQATT and CDR2 is SNEGSKA (reference sequence). V was clipped by 4 bases and J by 6 bases, with 7 bases between them. Here the CDR3 reads CSATGANEQFF. CDR3 coding DNA: TGCAGTGCTACAGGGGCCAATGAGCAGTTCTTC.

This sequence joins TRBV5-4 and TRBJ2-4; TRBD2 agrees at 13 bases. Trimming cost V 4 bases and J 5 bases; bases outside gene matches: 6. This CDR3 contains 16 residues. CDR1 and CDR2 (germline): SGHNT, YYREEE (reference sequence). The CDR3 reads CASSRGLAGSENIQYF. CDR3 nucleotide sequence: TGTGCCAGCAGCAGGGGACTAGCGGGAAGTGAAAACATTCAGTACTTC.

This clonotype was seen ten or more times. This chain joins TRBV7-8 and TRBJ2-7; D is ambiguous. Per germline, CDR1 SGHVS and CDR2 FQNEAQ. The CDR3 totals 16 residues. The V and J ends lost 6 bases and 4 bases respectively, with 22 bases between them. This chain's CDR3 is CASSPRFGTQVYEQYF. CDR3 nucleotides: TGTGCCAGCAGTCCCCGCTTTGGCACCCAAGTATACGAGCAGTACTTC.

This clonotype was detected ten times or more. V and J are TRBV3-1 and TRBJ2-7; D remains unclear. Trimming removed 3 bases from V and 0 bases from J, with 15 bases in between. The CDR3 loop spans 16 amino acids. CDR1 LGHDT and CDR2 YNNKEL come from the germline V gene (reference sequence). The CDR3 loop is CASSHVVQASSYEQYF. The CDR3 region has the DNA TGTGCCAGCAGCCACGTCGTGCAGGCCAGCTCCTACGAGCAGTACTTC.

This clonotype was seen a handful of times. The chain combines TRBV20-1 with TRBJ2-3, with D unresolved. V lost 0 bases and J 0 bases, leaving 4 bases between the germline ends. The germline V gene has CDR1 DFQATT and CDR2 SNEGSKA (reference sequence). The CDR3 extends over 13 amino acids. In DNA form, the CDR3 reads TGCAGTGCTAGAGATTACAGCACAGATACGCAGTATTTT. This gives the protein CSARDYSTDTQYF.

V is TRBV19 and J is TRBJ2-1; TRBD1 matches at 10 bases. Trimming cost V 6 bases and J 7 bases; bases outside gene matches: 9. Germline values: CDR1 LNHDA, CDR2 SQIVND (reference sequence). The CDR3 has 15 residues. The CDR3: CASSEDRGLVNEQFF. DNA for the CDR3: TGTGCCAGTAGCGAAGACAGGGGGCTTGTGAATGAGCAGTTCTTC.